This record concerns one T cell receptor (beta chain) sequence. Its specificity is not known. The entry originates in a study of CXCR3-negative and CXCR3-positive naive CD8 T cells. The CDR3 contains 14 residues. Germline V gene data show CDR1 as DFQATT and CDR2 as SNEGSKA (reference sequence). Preparation of TRB cDNA libraries relied on 5' RACE carrying UMI labels. TCRdb reprocessed the 5' RACE reads; each CDR3 protein has one entry and no DNA is given. In all, the sample yields roughly 140,000 distinct CDR3 sequences. Broader study findings: The TRB CDR3s that CXCR3-positive naive cells carried were more hydrophobic than those of CXCR3-negative naive cells.

This sequence originates from a human donor in good health. Some clones in this sample may be carry-over from other donors' samples. The sequencing input was naive CXCR3+ CD8+ T cells from blood. Subset meaning: CD45RO-CCR7+CD27+CD95- naive CD8+ T cells expressing CXCR3 (TNR3+). This sequence joins TRBV20-1 and TRBJ2-1. CDR3 residues: CSVNAGSSYNEQFF.